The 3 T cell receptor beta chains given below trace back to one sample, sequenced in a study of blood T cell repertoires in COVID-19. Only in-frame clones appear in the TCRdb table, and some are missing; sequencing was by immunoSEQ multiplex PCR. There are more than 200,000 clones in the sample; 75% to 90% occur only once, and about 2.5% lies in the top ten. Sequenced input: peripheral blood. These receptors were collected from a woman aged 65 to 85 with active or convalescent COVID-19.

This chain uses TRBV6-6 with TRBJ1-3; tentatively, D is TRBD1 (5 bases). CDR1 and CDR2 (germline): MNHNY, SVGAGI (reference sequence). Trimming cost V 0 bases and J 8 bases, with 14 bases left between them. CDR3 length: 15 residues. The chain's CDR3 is CASSYSRDPGDTIYF. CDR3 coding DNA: TGTGCCAGCAGTTACTCGCGGGACCCTGGGGACACCATATATTTT.

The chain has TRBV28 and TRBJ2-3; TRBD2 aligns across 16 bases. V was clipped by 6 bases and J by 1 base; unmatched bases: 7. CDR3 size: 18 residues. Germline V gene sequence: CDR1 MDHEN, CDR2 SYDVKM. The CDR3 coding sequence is TGTGCCAGCAGGTCCGGGACTAGCGGGAGGGAGCGCACAGATACGCAGTATTTT. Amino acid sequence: CASRSGTSGRERTDTQYF.

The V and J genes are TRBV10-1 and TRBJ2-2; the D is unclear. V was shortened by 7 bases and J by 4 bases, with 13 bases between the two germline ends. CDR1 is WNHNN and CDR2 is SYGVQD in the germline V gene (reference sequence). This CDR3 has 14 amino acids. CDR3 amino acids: CASTPTGTTGELFF. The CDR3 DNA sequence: TGCGCCAGCACCCCGACTGGAACCACCGGGGAGCTGTTTTTT.